This T cell receptor (beta chain) was recorded in a study of blood T cell repertoires in COVID-19. Study details: Acute-phase and convalescent COVID-19 samples originated in the United States, Italy and Spain. Sources were T cells, B-cell-depleted T cells, or PBMCs; the material itself was cDNA or gDNA.

CDR3 length: 16 residues. Trimming took off 4 bases at V and 6 bases at J, with 16 bases between the two ends. Germline CDR1 reads KGHSH; CDR2 reads LQKENI. Study processing details: Quantification of nucleated cells was approximated via reference gene primer amplification. Measured with immunoSEQ multiplex PCR; TCRdb has only the in-frame clones, and not every one. V and J calls plus clone size are reproduced from that table; the DNA served to infer D and trimming. The sample holds approximately 220,000 clones, approximately 84% seen once. The sequenced sample consisted of peripheral blood. The sequence came from a middle-aged man with acute or convalescent COVID-19. The chain employs TRBV18 and TRBJ1-6, with D unresolved. The CDR3 DNA reads TGTGCCAGCTCACACGGAGCGGCCTGGGGTAATTCACCCCTCCACTTT. It encodes CASSHGAAWGNSPLHF.